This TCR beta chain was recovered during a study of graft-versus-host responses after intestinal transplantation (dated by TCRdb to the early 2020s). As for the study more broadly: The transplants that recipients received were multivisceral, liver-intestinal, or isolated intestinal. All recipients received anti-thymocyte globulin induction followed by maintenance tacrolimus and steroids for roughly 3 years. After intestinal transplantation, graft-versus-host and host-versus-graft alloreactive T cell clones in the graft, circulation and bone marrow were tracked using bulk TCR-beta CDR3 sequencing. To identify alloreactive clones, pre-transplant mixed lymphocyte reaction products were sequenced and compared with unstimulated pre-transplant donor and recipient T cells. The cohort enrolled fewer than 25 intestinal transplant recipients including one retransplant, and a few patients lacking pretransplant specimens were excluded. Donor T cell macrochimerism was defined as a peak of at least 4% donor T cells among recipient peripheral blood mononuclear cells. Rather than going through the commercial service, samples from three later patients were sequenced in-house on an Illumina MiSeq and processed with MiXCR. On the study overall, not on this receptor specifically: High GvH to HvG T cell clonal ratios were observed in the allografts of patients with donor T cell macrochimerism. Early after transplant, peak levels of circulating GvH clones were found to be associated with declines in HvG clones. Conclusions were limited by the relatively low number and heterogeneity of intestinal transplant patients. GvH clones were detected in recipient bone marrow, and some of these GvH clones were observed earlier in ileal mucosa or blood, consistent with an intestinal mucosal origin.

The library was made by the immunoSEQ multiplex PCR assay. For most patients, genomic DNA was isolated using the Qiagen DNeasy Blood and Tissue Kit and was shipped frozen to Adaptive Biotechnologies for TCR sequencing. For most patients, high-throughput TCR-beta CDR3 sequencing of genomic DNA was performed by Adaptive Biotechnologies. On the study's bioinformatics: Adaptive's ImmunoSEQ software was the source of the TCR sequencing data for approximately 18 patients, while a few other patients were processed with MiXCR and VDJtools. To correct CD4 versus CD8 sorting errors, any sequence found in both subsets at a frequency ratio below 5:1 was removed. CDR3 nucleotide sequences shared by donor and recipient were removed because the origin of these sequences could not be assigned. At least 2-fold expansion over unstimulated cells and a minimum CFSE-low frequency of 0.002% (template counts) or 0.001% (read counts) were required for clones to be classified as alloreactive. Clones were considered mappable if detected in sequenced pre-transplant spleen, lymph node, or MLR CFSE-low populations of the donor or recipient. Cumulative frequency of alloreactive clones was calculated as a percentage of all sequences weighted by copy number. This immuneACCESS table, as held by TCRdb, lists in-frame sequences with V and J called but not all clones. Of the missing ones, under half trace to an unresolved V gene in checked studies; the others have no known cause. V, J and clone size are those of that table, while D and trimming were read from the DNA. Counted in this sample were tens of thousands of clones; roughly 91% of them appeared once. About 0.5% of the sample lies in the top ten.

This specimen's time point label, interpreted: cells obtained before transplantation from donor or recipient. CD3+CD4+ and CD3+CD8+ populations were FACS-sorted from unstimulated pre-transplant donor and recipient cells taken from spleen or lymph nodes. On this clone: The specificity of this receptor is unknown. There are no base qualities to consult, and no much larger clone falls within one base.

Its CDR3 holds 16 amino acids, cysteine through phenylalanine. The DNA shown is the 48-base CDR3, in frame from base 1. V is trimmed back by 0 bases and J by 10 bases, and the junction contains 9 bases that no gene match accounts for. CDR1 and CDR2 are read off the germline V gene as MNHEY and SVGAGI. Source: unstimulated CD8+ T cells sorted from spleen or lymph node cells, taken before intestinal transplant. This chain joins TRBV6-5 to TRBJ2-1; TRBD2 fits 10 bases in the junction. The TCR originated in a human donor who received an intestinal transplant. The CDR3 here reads CASSYSSLAGEEEQFF. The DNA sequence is TGTGCCAGCAGTTACTCGAGCCTAGCGGGAGAAGAGGAGCAGTTCTTC.